This TCR beta chain was retrieved from a study of blood T cell repertoires in COVID-19. In the study overall: Samples taken during acute and convalescent COVID-19 were collected in the United States, Italy and Spain.

The germline V gene has CDR1 SGHRS and CDR2 YFSETQ. The CDR3 is 17 residues long. The V segment lost 0 bases and the J segment 6 bases; nucleotides outside the gene matches: 10. Here immunoSEQ multiplex PCR was the method, and the copy in TCRdb shows in-frame clones only, minus some. The table has 210,000 or so clones, roughly 81% seen once; the top ten hold 4.5% to 6%. The receptor was isolated from a woman between 70 and 85 years old with active or convalescent COVID-19. This chain links TRBV5-1 with TRBJ1-2; TRBD1 agrees at 11 bases. Specimen: peripheral blood. The CDR3 sequence: CASSLVGRTGGEDGYTF. In DNA, the CDR3 is TGCGCCAGCAGCTTGGTCGGACGGACAGGGGGCGAGGATGGCTACACCTTC.